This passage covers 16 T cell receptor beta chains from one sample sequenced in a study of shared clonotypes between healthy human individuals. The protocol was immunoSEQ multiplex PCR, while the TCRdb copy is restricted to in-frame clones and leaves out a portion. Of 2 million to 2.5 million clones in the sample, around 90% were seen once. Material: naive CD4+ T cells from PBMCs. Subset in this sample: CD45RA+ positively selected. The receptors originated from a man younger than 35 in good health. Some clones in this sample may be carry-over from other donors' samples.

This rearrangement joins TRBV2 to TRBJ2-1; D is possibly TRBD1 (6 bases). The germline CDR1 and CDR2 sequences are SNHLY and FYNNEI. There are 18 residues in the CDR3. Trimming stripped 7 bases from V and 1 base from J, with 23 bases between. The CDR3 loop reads CASKLGVGVQGSYNEQFF. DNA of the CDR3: TGTGCCAGCAAGTTAGGTGTAGGAGTCCAGGGGTCCTACAATGAGCAGTTCTTC.

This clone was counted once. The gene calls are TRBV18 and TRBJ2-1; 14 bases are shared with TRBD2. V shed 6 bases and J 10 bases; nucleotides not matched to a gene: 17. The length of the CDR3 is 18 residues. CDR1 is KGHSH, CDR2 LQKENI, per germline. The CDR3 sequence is CASSLYAGLAGVRGEQFF. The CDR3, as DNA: TGTGCCAGCTCCCTCTACGCGGGACTAGCGGGAGTACGAGGCGAGCAGTTCTTC.

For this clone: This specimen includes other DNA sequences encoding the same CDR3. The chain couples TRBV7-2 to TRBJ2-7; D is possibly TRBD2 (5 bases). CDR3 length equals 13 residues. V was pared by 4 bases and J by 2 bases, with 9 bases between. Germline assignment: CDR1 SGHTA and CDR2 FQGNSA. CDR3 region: CASSWTGPYEQYF. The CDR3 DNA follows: TGTGCCAGCAGCTGGACTGGACCCTACGAGCAGTACTTC.

The CDR3 is CASSFKGLAGGGDTQYF. For the CDR3, the DNA is TGTGCCAGCAGCTTTAAGGGACTAGCGGGAGGGGGGGATACGCAGTATTTT. The V gene is TRBV7-2, the J gene TRBJ2-3; 16 positions agree with TRBD2. CDR1 and CDR2 from the germline V gene are SGHTA and FQGNSA. J lost 6 bases, V lost 3 bases, and 6 bases had no gene match. The CDR3 runs 17 residues.

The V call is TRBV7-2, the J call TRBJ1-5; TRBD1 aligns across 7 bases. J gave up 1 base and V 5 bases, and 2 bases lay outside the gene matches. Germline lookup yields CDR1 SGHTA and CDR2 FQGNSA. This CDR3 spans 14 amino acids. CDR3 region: CASSQTGSNQPQHF. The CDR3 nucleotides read TGTGCCAGCAGCCAGACAGGGAGCAATCAGCCCCAGCATTTT. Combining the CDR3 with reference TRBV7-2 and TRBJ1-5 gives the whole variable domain GAGVSQSPSNKVTEKGKDVELRCDPISGHTALYWYRQSLGQGLEFLIYFQGNSAPDKSGLPSDRFSAERTGGSVSTLTIQRTQQEDSAVYLCASSQTGSNQPQHFGDGTRLSIL.

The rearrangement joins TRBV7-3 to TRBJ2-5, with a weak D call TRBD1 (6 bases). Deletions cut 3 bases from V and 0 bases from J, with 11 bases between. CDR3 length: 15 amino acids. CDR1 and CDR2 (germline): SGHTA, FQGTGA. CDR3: CASSFNQGNQETQYF. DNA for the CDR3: TGTGCCAGCAGCTTCAATCAGGGGAACCAAGAGACCCAGTACTTC. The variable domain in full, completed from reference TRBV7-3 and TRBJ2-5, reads GAGVSQTPSNKVTEKGKYVELRCDPISGHTALYWYRQSLGQGPEFLIYFQGTGAADDSGLPNDRFFAVRPEGSVSTLKIQRTERGDSAVYLCASSFNQGNQETQYFGPGTRLLVL.

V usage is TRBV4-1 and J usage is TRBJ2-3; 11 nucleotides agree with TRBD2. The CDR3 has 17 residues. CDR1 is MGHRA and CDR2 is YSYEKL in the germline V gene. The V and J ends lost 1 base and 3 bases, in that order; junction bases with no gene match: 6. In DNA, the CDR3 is TGCGCCAGCAGCCAAGGGAGACTAGCGGGACGGACAGATACGCAGTATTTT. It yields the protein CASSQGRLAGRTDTQYF.

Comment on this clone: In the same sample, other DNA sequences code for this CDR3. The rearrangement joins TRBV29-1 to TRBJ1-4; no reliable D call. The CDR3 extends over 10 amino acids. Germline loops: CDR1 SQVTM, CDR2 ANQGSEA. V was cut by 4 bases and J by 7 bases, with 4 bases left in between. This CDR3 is CSVGGEKLFF. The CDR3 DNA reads TGCAGCGTTGGTGGTGAAAAACTGTTTTTT.

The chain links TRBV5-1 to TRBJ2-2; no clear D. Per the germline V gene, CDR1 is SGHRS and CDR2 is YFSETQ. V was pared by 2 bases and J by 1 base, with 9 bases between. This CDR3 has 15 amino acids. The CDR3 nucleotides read TGCGCCAGCAGCTTCGGAAGAGAGAACACCGGGGAGCTGTTTTTT. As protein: CASSFGRENTGELFF.

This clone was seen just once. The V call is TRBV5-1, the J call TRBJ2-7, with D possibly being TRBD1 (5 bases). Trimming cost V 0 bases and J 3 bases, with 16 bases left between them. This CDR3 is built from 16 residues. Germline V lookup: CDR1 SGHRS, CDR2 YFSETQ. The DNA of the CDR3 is TGCGCCAGCAGCTTGGTATCGGGCCCAGGGCTCTACGAGCAGTACTTC. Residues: CASSLVSGPGLYEQYF. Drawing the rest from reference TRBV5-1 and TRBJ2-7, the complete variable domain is KAGVTQTPRYLIKTRGQQVTLSCSPISGHRSVSWYQQTPGQGLQFLFEYFSETQRNKGNFPGRFSGRQFSNSRSEMNVSTLELGDSALYLCASSLVSGPGLYEQYFGPGTRLTVT.

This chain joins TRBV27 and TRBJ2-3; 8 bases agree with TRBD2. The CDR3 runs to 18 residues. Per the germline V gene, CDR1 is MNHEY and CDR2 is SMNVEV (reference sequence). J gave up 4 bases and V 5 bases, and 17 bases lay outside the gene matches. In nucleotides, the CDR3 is TGTGCCAGCAGTCCGTCCCGACAAAGGCGGGAGGCGGCAGATACGCAGTATTTT. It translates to CASSPSRQRREAADTQYF.

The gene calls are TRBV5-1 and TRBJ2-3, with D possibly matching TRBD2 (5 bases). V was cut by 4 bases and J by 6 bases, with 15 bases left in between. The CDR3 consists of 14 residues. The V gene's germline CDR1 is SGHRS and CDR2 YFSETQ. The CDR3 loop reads CASSPSPPGDTQYF. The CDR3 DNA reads TGCGCCAGCAGCCCAAGCCCGCCGGGGGATACGCAGTATTTT.

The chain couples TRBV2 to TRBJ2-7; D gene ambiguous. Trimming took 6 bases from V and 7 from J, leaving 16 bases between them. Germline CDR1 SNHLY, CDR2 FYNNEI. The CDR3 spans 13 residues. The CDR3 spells CASRPTTLWEQYF. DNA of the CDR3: TGTGCCAGCAGACCGACCACCCTCTGGGAGCAGTACTTC.

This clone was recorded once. CDR3 residues: CSVEVHRGEKLFF. The CDR3, as DNA: TGCAGCGTTGAAGTACACAGGGGTGAAAAACTGTTTTTT. The V call is TRBV29-1, the J call TRBJ1-4; 7 bases are a match to TRBD1. The CDR3 is made up of 13 amino acids. Germline trimming cut 1 base from V and 7 bases from J; bases unmatched to any gene: 3. Germline CDR1 is SQVTM and CDR2 is ANQGSEA.

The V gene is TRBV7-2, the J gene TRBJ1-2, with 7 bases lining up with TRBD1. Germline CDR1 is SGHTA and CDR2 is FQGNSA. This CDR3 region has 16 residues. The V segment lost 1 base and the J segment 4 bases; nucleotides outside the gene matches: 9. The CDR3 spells CASSLEGARGFYGYTF. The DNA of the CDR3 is TGTGCCAGCAGCTTAGAGGGGGCTCGCGGCTTCTATGGCTACACCTTC.

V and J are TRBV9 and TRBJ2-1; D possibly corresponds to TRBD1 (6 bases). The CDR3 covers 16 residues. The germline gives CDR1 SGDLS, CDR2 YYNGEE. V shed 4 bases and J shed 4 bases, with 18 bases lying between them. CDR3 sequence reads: CASSPRVQGDYNEQFF. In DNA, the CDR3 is TGTGCCAGCAGCCCTAGGGTACAGGGCGATTACAATGAGCAGTTCTTC.